These 32 T cell receptor beta chains were all obtained from the same sample, sequenced in a study of T cells in Graves' hyperthyroidism and ophthalmopathy. RNA transcripts yielded amplified TCR beta CDR3 regions. When the TCR CDR3 underwent first-round RT-PCR, the HTBI primer set was used. TCRdb independently ran MiXCR on the multiplex PCR reads; one entry per CDR3 protein. The table records approximately 330,000 distinct CDR3 sequences, approximately 13% of them present only once. Material: blood. The origin of the receptors is a woman aged 40 to 50 with Graves' ophthalmopathy.

In this sample, this clonotype turned up a few times. The chain carries TRBV5-1 and TRBJ1-1; no firm D call. This CDR3 region has 13 residues. Trimming cost V 0 bases and J 12 bases, with 15 bases left between them. The V gene's germline CDR1 is SGHRS and CDR2 YFSETQ. The CDR3 sequence is CASSLERAPLSFF. In DNA, the CDR3 is TGCGCCAGCAGCTTGGAGAGGGCCCCCTTGTCTTTCTTT.

Many counts were recorded for this clonotype. This chain joins TRBV2 and TRBJ2-2, with a weak D call TRBD2 (6 bases). Looked up from germline, CDR1 is SNHLY and CDR2 is FYNNEI. Trimming removed 8 bases at V and 1 base at J, with 11 bases between. This CDR3 comprises 14 residues. As DNA, the CDR3 is TGTGCCAGCTATGGGGAGGAGAACACCGGGGAGCTGTTTTTT. Translated: CASYGEENTGELFF.

This clonotype was counted at least ten times. The CDR3 region is CSASRASGTYEQYF. DNA of the CDR3: TGCAGTGCTAGCCGCGCTAGCGGGACCTACGAGCAGTACTTC. The V call is TRBV20-1, the J call TRBJ2-7; TRBD2 matches at 9 bases. The V gene's germline CDR1 is DFQATT and CDR2 SNEGSKA (reference sequence). Germline trimming cut 3 bases from V and 2 bases from J; bases unmatched to any gene: 5. The CDR3 has 14 amino acids.

This clonotype was counted ten times or more. The chain couples TRBV5-6 to TRBJ2-3, with D possibly being TRBD1 (5 bases). This CDR3 region has 14 residues. Germline V gene sequence: CDR1 SGHDT, CDR2 YYEEEE. V gave up 3 bases and J gave up 4 bases, with 12 bases separating them. The CDR3 nucleotides are TGTGCCAGCAGCTCGGCAGGGTGGGCAGATACGCAGTATTTT. Protein: CASSSAGWADTQYF.

This clonotype was seen at least ten times. This chain's CDR3 is CATSVWTGTDTQYF. In nucleotides, the CDR3 is TGTGCCACCAGCGTTTGGACAGGCACAGATACGCAGTATTTT. The chain joins TRBV15 to TRBJ2-3; D may be TRBD1 (6 bases). CDR3 size: 14 residues. The V gene's germline CDR1 is LNHNV and CDR2 YYDKDF (reference sequence). The V gene lost 5 bases and the J gene lost 1 base, with 10 bases spanning the gap. Based on the CDR3 plus reference TRBV15 and TRBJ2-3, the full variable domain is DAMVIQNPRYQVTQFGKPVTLSCSQTLNHNVMYWYQQKSSQAPKLLFHYYDKDFNNEADTPDNFQSRRPNTSFCFLDIRSPGLGDTAMYLCATSVWTGTDTQYFGPGTRLTVL.

This clonotype has a count of ten or more. The chain recombines TRBV27 with TRBJ2-7; D uncertain. The germline V and J ends were trimmed by 0 bases and 3 bases, with 15 bases remaining between them. The CDR3 totals 16 residues. Germline V gives CDR1 MNHEY, CDR2 SMNVEV (reference sequence). The CDR3 DNA sequence: TGTGCCAGCAGTTTATCGATAACGGGCAGCATCTACGAGCAGTACTTC. Protein: CASSLSITGSIYEQYF.

Many counts were recorded for this clonotype. This chain links TRBV7-8 with TRBJ2-1; 16 nucleotides match TRBD2. The CDR3 length is 18 residues. The ends lost 5 bases at V and 7 bases at J; junction bases unmatched: 11. Germline CDR1 and CDR2: SGHVS and FQNEAQ. CDR3 amino acids: CASSLLGTSGGVGNEQFF. CDR3 coding DNA: TGTGCCAGCAGCCTCCTCGGGACTAGCGGGGGGGTTGGGAATGAGCAGTTCTTC.

This clonotype was detected only a few times. J is TRBJ2-7 and V is TRBV2; D not certain. The CDR3 consists of 12 residues. V was trimmed by 6 bases and J by 5 bases, leaving 11 bases between them. CDR1 is SNHLY, CDR2 FYNNEI, per germline. The CDR3 protein is CASRPEWHEQYF. As DNA, the CDR3 is TGTGCCAGCAGACCTGAGTGGCACGAGCAGTACTTC.

This clonotype was picked up many times. The chain recombines TRBV7-2 with TRBJ2-7; 9 nucleotides match TRBD2. J was trimmed by 0 bases and V by 5 bases; bases with no gene match: 14. Germline values: CDR1 SGHTA, CDR2 FQGNSA. The CDR3 spans 18 residues. The CDR3 spells CASSRGSSGGATSYEQYF. The DNA of the CDR3 is TGTGCCAGCAGCCGCGGGAGTAGCGGGGGCGCTACCTCCTACGAGCAGTACTTC.

For this clonotype: This may be a read error, as it is one base from a much larger clone. V is TRBV14 and J is TRBJ1-2; D is ambiguous. The CDR3 is 16 residues long. Per the germline V gene, CDR1 is SGHDN and CDR2 is FVKESK. CDR3 bases: TGTGCCAGCGGCCAACTAGCGGGAGGCAGTTACTATGGCTACACCTTC. This encodes CASGQLAGGSYYGYTF.

This clonotype was recorded at least ten times. J is TRBJ2-5 and V is TRBV2; no reliable D call. V was trimmed by 6 bases and J by 5 bases, leaving 16 bases between them. CDR1 and CDR2 from the germline V gene are SNHLY and FYNNEI. CDR3 length: 14 amino acids. Here the CDR3 DNA reads TGTGCCAGCAGCGAACTACTCCAGGTGGAGACCCAGTACTTC. This translates into CASSELLQVETQYF.

This clonotype has ten or more counts. The V and J genes are TRBV11-2 and TRBJ2-3, with a tentative D call TRBD1 (5 bases). CDR3 length: 16 residues. Germline CDR1 is SGHAT and CDR2 is FQNNGV. V lost 0 bases and J 3 bases, leaving 13 bases between the germline ends. The CDR3 region has the DNA TGTGCCAGCAGCTTAGAGGCAGGGTGGCGAACAGATACGCAGTATTTT. Encoded protein: CASSLEAGWRTDTQYF.

This clonotype was found many times. The gene calls are TRBV25-1 and TRBJ1-4; 9 bases map to TRBD1. With 2 bases clipped from V and 8 bases from J, the junction kept 3 bases outside the gene matches. The length of the CDR3 is 14 residues. CDR1 is MGHDK, CDR2 SYGVNS, per germline. Here the CDR3 reads CASSERDREEKLFF. The CDR3 nucleotides read TGTGCCAGCAGTGAAAGGGACAGGGAAGAAAAACTGTTTTTT.

This clonotype was observed a few times. The chain joins TRBV6-1 to TRBJ1-3; D is unresolved. Germline CDR1 MNHNS, CDR2 SASEGT. The CDR3 contains 14 residues. With 7 bases removed from V and 0 bases from J, the gap between germline ends came to 10 bases. DNA of the CDR3: TGTGCCAGCATTAACGAGAACTCTGGAAACACCATATATTTT. Protein product: CASINENSGNTIYF.

This chain connects TRBV7-9 to TRBJ1-1; possibly TRBD1 for D (6 bases). The germline V and J ends were trimmed by 4 bases and 0 bases, with 18 bases remaining between them. The V gene's germline CDR1 is SEHNR and CDR2 FQNEAQ (reference sequence). There are 17 residues in the CDR3. This CDR3 is CASSSGVGAPVNTEAFF. The CDR3 coding sequence is TGTGCCAGCAGCTCTGGAGTGGGGGCGCCGGTGAACACTGAAGCTTTCTTT. Supplemented by reference TRBV7-9 and TRBJ1-1, the full variable domain reads DTGVSQNPRHKITKRGQNVTFRCDPISEHNRLYWYRQTLGQGPEFLTYFQNEAQLEKSRLLSDRFSAERPKGSFSTLEIQRTEQGDSAMYLCASSSGVGAPVNTEAFFGQGTRLTVV.

This clonotype was observed many times. The V gene is TRBV6-1, the J gene TRBJ1-4; D not resolved. Trimming left V 5 bases short and J 0 bases short, with 7 bases between. The CDR3 is 14 residues long. Per the germline V gene, CDR1 is MNHNS and CDR2 is SASEGT. CDR3 sequence reads: CASSPFTTNEKLFF. CDR3 coding DNA: TGTGCCAGCAGTCCCTTCACAACTAATGAAAAACTGTTTTTT.

The table lists this clonotype with many counts. CDR3 in amino acids: CASSLRNYEQYF. The CDR3, as DNA: TGTGCCAGCAGTTTGCGAAACTACGAGCAGTACTTC. This rearrangement joins TRBV28 to TRBJ2-7; D unresolved. This CDR3 is built from 12 residues. V was shortened by 3 bases and J by 3 bases, with 6 bases between the two germline ends. Germline V gene lookup returns CDR1 MDHEN and CDR2 SYDVKM.

This clonotype was detected many times. This sequence joins TRBV11-2 and TRBJ2-5; 10 nucleotides line up with TRBD1. V was pared by 3 bases and J by 5 bases, with 6 bases of the junction left unmatched. The CDR3 sequence is 15 residues long. CDR1 and CDR2 from the germline V gene are SGHAT and FQNNGV. The CDR3 bases are TGTGCCAGCAGCTTCTTCGGGACAGGGGAGGAGACCCAGTACTTC. Amino acid sequence: CASSFFGTGEETQYF. Full variable domain (rest looked up from reference TRBV11-2 and TRBJ2-5): EAGVAQSPRYKIIEKRQSVAFWCNPISGHATLYWYQQILGQGPKLLIQFQNNGVVDDSQLPKDRFSAERLKGVDSTLKIQPAKLEDSAVYLCASSFFGTGEETQYFGPGTRLLVL.

At least ten counts were recorded for this clonotype. The chain recombines TRBV2 with TRBJ2-7, with D hard to call. Per the germline V gene, CDR1 is SNHLY and CDR2 is FYNNEI. The V end lost 8 bases, the J end lost 1 base, and 12 bases lay between the germline ends. This CDR3 contains 13 residues. The CDR3 sequence: CASRTEDSYEQYF. In DNA, the CDR3 is TGTGCCAGCCGCACTGAGGATTCCTACGAGCAGTACTTC.

In this sample, this clonotype turned up a few times. The chain links TRBV27 to TRBJ1-1, with 9 bases identical to TRBD1. From germline, CDR1 is MNHEY and CDR2 SMNVEV (reference sequence). Trimming removed 5 bases from V and 5 bases from J; junction bases left unmatched: 12. This CDR3 is 16 amino acids long. The CDR3 sequence: CASSKTGTGFFTEAFF. The CDR3 DNA is TGTGCCAGCAGTAAAACCGGGACAGGGTTTTTTACTGAAGCTTTCTTT.

The chain links TRBV4-1 to TRBJ1-2, with 9 bases matching TRBD1. The V gene's germline CDR1 is MGHRA and CDR2 YSYEKL. J lost 6 bases, V lost 3 bases, and 8 bases had no gene match. The CDR3 has 15 amino acids. CDR3 nucleotides: TGCGCCAGCAGCCACATACAGGGGGCGCGTGATGGCTACACCTTC. Translation: CASSHIQGARDGYTF.

At least ten counts were recorded for this clonotype. This chain joins TRBV29-1 and TRBJ2-5, with D possibly being TRBD2 (7 bases). The CDR3 spans 13 residues. The germline CDR1 and CDR2 sequences are SQVTM and ANQGSEA. The V and J ends lost 6 bases and 4 bases respectively, with 15 bases between them. The CDR3 nucleotides are TGCAGCGTCAATGGCGGGGGCCCAGAGACCCAGTACTTC. It codes for CSVNGGGPETQYF.

This clonotype was detected a few times. V and J are TRBV4-2 and TRBJ2-7, with 9 positions matching TRBD1. Germline values: CDR1 LGHNA, CDR2 YNFKEQ. The CDR3 loop spans 15 amino acids. Trimming at V came to 0 bases and at J to 6 bases, leaving 6 bases not matched to a gene. The CDR3 loop reads CASSQDHRGLGEQYF. The CDR3 DNA reads TGTGCCAGCAGCCAAGATCACAGGGGGCTGGGCGAGCAGTACTTC.

This clonotype was counted at least ten times. The V call is TRBV6-1, the J call TRBJ2-1; TRBD2 agrees at 8 bases. The V gene end was trimmed by 10 bases and the J gene end by 6 bases; junction bases not matched to a gene: 8. In germline, CDR1 is MNHNS, CDR2 SASEGT. This CDR3 spans 13 amino acids. For the CDR3, the DNA is TGTGCCACCCGGGGGGGGGGTACCAATGAGCAGTTCTTC. Translating it yields CATRGGGTNEQFF.

This clonotype was observed once. The chain has TRBV5-1 and TRBJ1-3, with D possibly matching TRBD1 (5 bases). The CDR3 has 16 amino acids. Germline lookup yields CDR1 SGHRS and CDR2 YFSETQ. V lost 3 bases and J lost 0, with 13 bases in between. CDR3: CASSYGTPSSGNTIYF. The CDR3 nucleotides read TGCGCCAGCAGCTACGGGACGCCGAGCTCTGGAAACACCATATATTTT.

The V gene is TRBV19, the J gene TRBJ1-3; possible D gene TRBD1, 5 bases. The ends were cut back, 7 bases at V and 2 bases at J, with 12 bases in the middle. This CDR3 region has 14 residues. Germline V gene lookup returns CDR1 LNHDA and CDR2 SQIVND (reference sequence). CDR3 nucleotide sequence: TGTGCCAGTACCTTCGGAGGGGCTGGAAACACCATATATTTT. Translation: CASTFGGAGNTIYF.

In its sample, this clonotype was seen many times. V and J are TRBV10-1 and TRBJ2-7; TRBD1 matches 7 bases. The CDR3 contains 13 residues. Per germline, CDR1 WNHNN and CDR2 SYGVQD (reference sequence). Trimming removed 2 bases from V and 4 bases from J; junction bases left unmatched: 2. In nucleotides, the CDR3 is TGCGCCAGCAGTGAGGACAGGGATTACGAGCAGTACTTC. This translates into CASSEDRDYEQYF.

The rearrangement uses TRBV2 and TRBJ1-1, with 10 bases matching TRBD1. Looked up from germline, CDR1 is SNHLY and CDR2 is FYNNEI. The CDR3 length is 14 residues. Trimming removed 7 bases from V and 8 bases from J; junction bases left unmatched: 10. The CDR3 protein is CASTNAPTGGEAFF. Here the CDR3 DNA reads TGTGCCAGCACTAATGCCCCGACAGGGGGCGAAGCTTTCTTT.

In its sample, this clonotype was seen a few times. The gene calls are TRBV7-9 and TRBJ1-1, with 8 positions matching TRBD1. From germline, CDR1 is SEHNR and CDR2 FQNEAQ (reference sequence). This CDR3 has 14 amino acids. With 6 bases clipped from V and 1 base from J, the junction kept 4 bases outside the gene matches. DNA of the CDR3: TGTGCCAGCAGGAAACAGGGGGGGAACACTGAAGCTTTCTTT. As protein: CASRKQGGNTEAFF.

This clonotype was counted ten times or more. The CDR3 DNA follows: TGTGCCAGCAGCCCCCGGGTGAACACTGAAGCTTTCTTT. Its translation: CASSPRVNTEAFF. The chain combines TRBV3-1 with TRBJ1-1; no clear D gene. Germline CDR1 reads LGHDT; CDR2 reads YNNKEL (reference sequence). The ends were cut back, 4 bases at V and 0 bases at J, with 6 bases in the middle. There are 13 residues in the CDR3.

A few counts support this clonotype. This chain uses TRBV28 with TRBJ1-6, with TRBD1 matching 8 bases. The germline V gene encodes CDR1 MDHEN and CDR2 SYDVKM. V shed 2 bases and J 9 bases; nucleotides not matched to a gene: 6. The CDR3 covers 15 residues. The CDR3 reads CASSLGGQGGSPLHF. CDR3 nucleotides: TGTGCCAGCAGTTTAGGAGGACAGGGAGGTTCACCCCTCCACTTT.

This clonotype was counted ten times or more. This chain joins TRBV6-1 and TRBJ2-4; 7 bases fit TRBD1. Germline V lookup: CDR1 MNHNS, CDR2 SASEGT. V shed 3 bases, J shed 8 bases, and the junction held 4 bases outside the gene matches. The CDR3 length is 13 residues. CDR3 coding DNA: TGTGCCAGCAGTGACATGGGACAGTACATTCAGTACTTC. Its protein product is CASSDMGQYIQYF.